These 9 T cell receptor beta chains originate from one sample sequenced in a study of Graves' ophthalmopathy and Graves' hyperthyroidism. Amplification of the TCR beta CDR3 regions used RNA transcripts (as template). The first-round RT-PCR employed HTBI primers together with the Qiagen OneStep RT-PCR kit. A multiplex PCR was then performed as the second round. TCRdb recomputed calls from the multiplex PCR reads with MiXCR, one row per CDR3 protein. Found here are a few hundred thousand distinct CDR3 sequences, roughly 16% of them singletons; the top ten hold over 9%. The sample consisted of peripheral blood. These receptors originate from an adult man with Graves' ophthalmopathy.

The genes are TRBV20-1 and TRBJ2-7; 8 positions match TRBD2. Germline CDR1 and CDR2: DFQATT and SNEGSKA (reference sequence). Trimming took 3 bases from V and 4 from J; bases not matched to a gene: 5. The CDR3 extends over 13 amino acids. CDR3 sequence: CSASGGVDYEQYF. The CDR3 region has the DNA TGCAGTGCTAGCGGGGGGGTGGATTACGAGCAGTACTTC.

This clonotype has ten or more counts. This CDR3 reads CASSQAHEQYF. CDR3 bases: TGTGCCAGCAGCCAAGCCCACGAGCAGTACTTC. This chain links TRBV3-1 with TRBJ2-7; D uncertain. Trimming removed 1 base at V and 5 bases at J, with 3 bases between. Germline CDR1 and CDR2: LGHDT and YNNKEL (reference sequence). The CDR3 consists of 11 residues.

In its sample, this clonotype was seen many times. This chain uses TRBV6-5 with TRBJ1-3; 7 bases map to TRBD1. The germline gives CDR1 MNHEY, CDR2 SVGAGI. V trimming: 0 bases; J trimming: 6 bases; junction bases outside the gene matches: 8. The CDR3 has 16 amino acids. The CDR3 is CASSYSMPDRSNTIYF. The CDR3 DNA sequence: TGTGCCAGCAGTTACTCGATGCCGGACAGGTCAAACACCATATATTTT.

The chain is built from TRBV7-9 and TRBJ2-7; 7 bases are a match to TRBD1. Trimming at V came to 4 bases and at J to 3 bases, leaving 9 bases not matched to a gene. This CDR3 spans 15 amino acids. Per germline, CDR1 SEHNR and CDR2 FQNEAQ (reference sequence). DNA of the CDR3: TGTGCCAGCAGCTCTCGGACAGGAGCTCTCTACGAGCAGTACTTC. This codes for CASSSRTGALYEQYF.

This clonotype was seen many times. The chain links TRBV6-2 or TRBV6-3 to TRBJ2-7; 7 nucleotides match TRBD2. Germline-derived CDR1 and CDR2 are MNHEY and SVGEGT. The V gene end was trimmed by 5 bases and the J gene end by 3 bases; junction bases not matched to a gene: 4. The CDR3 has 13 amino acids. This chain's CDR3 is CASSNSGGYEQYF. CDR3 nucleotides: TGTGCCAGCAGTAATTCGGGGGGCTACGAGCAGTACTTC.

This clonotype showed up many times. The chain is built from TRBV6-5 and TRBJ2-5, with TRBD1 matching over 10 bases. J was trimmed by 7 bases and V by 3 bases; bases with no gene match: 14. The CDR3 contains 17 residues. Germline V gene lookup returns CDR1 MNHEY and CDR2 SVGAGI. The CDR3: CASSYLRSGTGVGTQYF. The CDR3 bases are TGTGCCAGCAGTTATTTACGATCCGGGACAGGGGTTGGGACCCAGTACTTC.

This clonotype was seen repeatedly, ten times or more. The chain is built from TRBV2 and TRBJ2-2, with 7 bases identical to TRBD1. The CDR3 contains 17 residues. The J segment lost 2 bases and the V segment lost 3 bases, leaving 9 bases of the junction unmatched. Per the germline V gene, CDR1 is SNHLY and CDR2 is FYNNEI. This CDR3 is CASSDPGGWENTGELFF. CDR3 in DNA: TGTGCCAGCAGTGATCCAGGGGGTTGGGAAAACACCGGGGAGCTGTTTTTT.

In its sample, this clonotype was seen many times. The CDR3 DNA is TGTGCCTGGAGCCAAACAGCCGTGGGAAACACCATATATTTT. As protein: CAWSQTAVGNTIYF. This sequence joins TRBV30 and TRBJ1-3; D unresolved. CDR1 and CDR2 from the germline V gene are GTSNPN and SVGIG (reference sequence). Deletions cut 3 bases from V and 4 bases from J, with 13 bases between. The CDR3 spans 14 residues. Full variable domain (outside the CDR3, taken from reference TRBV30 and TRBJ1-3): SQTIHQWPATLVQPVGSPLSLECTVEGTSNPNLYWYRQAAGRGLQLLFYSVGIGQISSEVPQNLSASRPQDRQFILSSKKLLLSDSGFYLCAWSQTAVGNTIYFGEGSWLTVV.

There are a few counts of this clonotype. A much larger clone lies one base from this, so it may be a read error. Given the absence of the conserved phenylalanine or tryptophan at the CDR3 end, a read error is likely. V and J are TRBV30 and TRBJ1-1; 10 positions agree with TRBD1. V lost 1 base and J lost 9; bases outside the gene matches: 5. This CDR3 spans 13 amino acids. The germline gives CDR1 GTSNPN, CDR2 SVGIG (reference sequence). The CDR3 here is CAWSGRDRGQAFS. CDR3 nucleotide sequence: TGTGCCTGGAGTGGCCGGGACAGGGGTCAAGCTTTCTCT.